This T cell receptor beta chain was identified during a study of Graves' ophthalmopathy and Graves' hyperthyroidism. Study background: Peripheral blood (taken before any treatment) was collected at initial diagnosis.

Among the exclusions were patients with other autoimmune diseases, uncontrolled infections, pregnancy or lactation. Orbital computed tomography and thyroid ultrasound, along with TRAb, serum thyroxine and clinical symptoms, underpinned diagnosis. The starting material, about 9.9 ml of fresh peripheral blood, provided the PBMCs. CDR1 LNHDA and CDR2 SQIVND come from the germline V gene (reference sequence). Trimming stripped 5 bases from V and 0 bases from J, with 13 bases between. The CDR3 length is 15 residues. Investigators amplified TCR beta CDR3 regions from RNA transcripts. An opening RT-PCR round employed HTBI primers and preceded a second-round multiplex PCR. TCRdb re-derived calls from the multiplex PCR reads in MiXCR, one entry per CDR3 protein. There are 600,000 to 650,000 distinct CDR3 sequences in the sample; approximately 21% occur only once, and approximately 7.7% lies in the top ten.

This clonotype was observed a handful of times. V usage is TRBV19 and J usage is TRBJ1-1, with D unresolved. Input material: peripheral blood. This TCR came from a young woman with stable Graves' hyperthyroidism. Some clones in this sample may be carry-over from other donors' samples. CDR3 residues: CASSLGRQMNTEAFF. CDR3 DNA sequence: TGTGCCAGTAGTCTGGGAAGGCAAATGAACACTGAAGCTTTCTTT.